This TCR delta chain was sequenced for a study of delta chains in infants with herpesvirus infections (dated by TCRdb to about 2023). For context, the study as a whole: A Ugandan infant birth cohort was prospectively followed from birth to characterize gammadelta T cell responses to primary cytomegalovirus (CMV) infection. In infants who were infected with CMV after birth, the study searched for a public fetal Vdelta1/Vgamma8 gammadelta TCR clonotype. gammadelta TCRs were sequenced from PBMC obtained from some 18 CMV-infected infants (one congenitally infected) and 8 or 9 CMV-uninfected infants for whom sufficient sample was available. By approximate age, the infant blood samples fell into groups of 1.5, 4, 8 and 12 months. Previously published Belgian fetal and cord blood gammadelta TCR data were added only for comparison and were not generated in this cohort. What the research found in general, with its limitations: The public clonotype was found only at the first time point after infection and was absent in uninfected infants and in those infected after 120 days. Presence of the public clonotype at levels below the detection limit might still occur in CMV-uninfected infants. Of 18 CMV-infected infants, several carried the public Vdelta1 clonotype: three infants infected postnatally before 120 days of age and the congenitally infected infant. The authors noted a small sample size and no race- or environment-matched controls, since nearly all Ugandans acquire CMV before adulthood. Public-clonotype frequency among Vdelta1 cells appeared to correlate inversely with age at infection and decayed rapidly, seemingly not persisting beyond roughly two months.

Reading the germline V gene gives CDR1 TSWWSYY and CDR2 QGS. V is shortened by 5 bases, J by 3 bases, and the region joining them spans 43 bases. The cysteine opens and the phenylalanine closes a CDR3 of 24 amino acids. Just CDR3 DNA is preserved here, 72 bases in frame from base 1. Pregnant women getting prenatal care were recruited in Kampala, Uganda, and their infants were enrolled; maternal HIV status had to be documented. Weekly visits were made to families, and infant clinical information, oral swabs and peripheral blood were collected beginning at 6 weeks of age and every 4 months thereafter. Blood was drawn into heparin tubes, and PBMC were separated by Ficoll-Paque density gradient centrifugation and then cryopreserved. Note on this clone: This receptor's antigen is unknown. Base qualities were left out, and no much larger clone turns up one base away.

Library preparation employed RT-PCR. To generate TCR cDNA, RNA from PBMC was reverse transcribed using SuperScript II together with primers specific for the gamma chain and the delta chain. After purification with AMPure XP beads, the cDNA was amplified and indexed with Illumina adapters using the Nextera XT Index Kit. Sequencing of the gammadelta TCR libraries was done on an Illumina MiSeq using a V2 300-cycle kit. The authors processed their data as follows. Using MiXCR v2.1.12, CDR3 sequences were assembled, and reads were mapped onto D, J and V genes obtained from GenBank. Repertoire analyses of the CDR3 clonotypes were performed with VDJtools v1.2.1. Clone calls in TCRdb were regenerated from the public reads with CATT, after which identical DNA sequences shared one row. What appears here as the V and J calls and clone size reflects TCRdb's work, not the paper's. Within this sample are 800 to 950 delta-chain clones, with approximately 37% of them counted one time only. The top ten clonotypes cover roughly a quarter of the sample.

The sequence was collected from a human donor who was a Ugandan infant, either HIV-exposed or HIV-unexposed (not recorded which). The chain is assembled from TRDV1 and TRDJ1; a tentative D call is TRDD3 (5 bases match). The sequencing used peripheral blood, collected at time point 2 of longitudinal follow-up. CDR3 loop: CALGQHRWPLREFYPNLGSDKLIF. The DNA reads as follows: TGTGCTCTTGGGCAACACAGATGGCCTCTACGGGAATTCTATCCCAACCTGGGATCCGATAAACTCATCTTT.